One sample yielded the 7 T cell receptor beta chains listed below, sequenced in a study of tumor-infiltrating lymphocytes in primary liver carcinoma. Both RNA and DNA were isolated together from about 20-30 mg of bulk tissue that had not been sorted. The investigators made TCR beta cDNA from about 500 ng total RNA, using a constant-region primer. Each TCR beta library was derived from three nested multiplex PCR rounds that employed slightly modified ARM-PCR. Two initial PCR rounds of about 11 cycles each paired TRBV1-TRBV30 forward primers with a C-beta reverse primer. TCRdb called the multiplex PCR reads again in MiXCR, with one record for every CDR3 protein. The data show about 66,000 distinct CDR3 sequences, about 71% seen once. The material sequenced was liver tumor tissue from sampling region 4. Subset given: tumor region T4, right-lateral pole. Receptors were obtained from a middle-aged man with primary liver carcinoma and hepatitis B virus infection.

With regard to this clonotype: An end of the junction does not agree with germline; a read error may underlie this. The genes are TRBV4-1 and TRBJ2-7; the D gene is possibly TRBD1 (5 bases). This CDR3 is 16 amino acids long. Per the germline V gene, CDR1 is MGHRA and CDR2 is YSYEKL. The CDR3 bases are TGCGCCAGCATCCAAGATCGAACAGGTGCCACCCTCGAGGAGTACTTC. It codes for CASIQDRTGATLEEYF.

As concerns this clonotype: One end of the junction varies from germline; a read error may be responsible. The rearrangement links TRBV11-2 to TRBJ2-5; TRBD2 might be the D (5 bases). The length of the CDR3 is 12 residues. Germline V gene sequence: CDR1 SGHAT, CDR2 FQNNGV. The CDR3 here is CASSFDGETQYF. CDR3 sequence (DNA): TGTGCCAGCAGTTTTGATGGGGAGACCCAGTATTTC.

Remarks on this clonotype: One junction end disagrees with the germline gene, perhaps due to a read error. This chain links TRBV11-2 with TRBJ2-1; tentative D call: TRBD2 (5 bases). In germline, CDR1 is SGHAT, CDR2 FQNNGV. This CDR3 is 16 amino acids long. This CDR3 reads CGSSLELLEGMNEHFF. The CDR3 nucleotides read TGTGGCAGCAGCTTAGAGCTCCTAGAGGGAATGAATGAGCATTTCTTC. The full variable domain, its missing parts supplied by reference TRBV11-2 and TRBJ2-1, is EAGVAQSPRYKIIEKRQSVAFWCNPISGHATLYWYQQILGQGPKLLIQFQNNGVVDDSQLPKDRFSAERLKGVDSTLKIQPAKLEDSAVYLCGSSLELLEGMNEHFFGPGTRLTVL.

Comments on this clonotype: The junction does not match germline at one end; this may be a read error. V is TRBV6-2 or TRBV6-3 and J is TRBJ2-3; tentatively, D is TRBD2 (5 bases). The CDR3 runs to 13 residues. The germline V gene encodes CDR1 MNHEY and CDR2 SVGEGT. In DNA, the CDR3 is TGTGCCAGCAGTTACTCCCTAGCAGATACGCAGTGTTTC. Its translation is CASSYSLADTQCF.

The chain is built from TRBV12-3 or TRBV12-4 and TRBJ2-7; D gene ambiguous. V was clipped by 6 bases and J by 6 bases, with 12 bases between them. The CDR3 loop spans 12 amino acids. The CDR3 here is CASSLNPCEQYF. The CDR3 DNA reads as TGTGCCAGCAGCCTAAACCCCTGCGAGCAGTACTTC.

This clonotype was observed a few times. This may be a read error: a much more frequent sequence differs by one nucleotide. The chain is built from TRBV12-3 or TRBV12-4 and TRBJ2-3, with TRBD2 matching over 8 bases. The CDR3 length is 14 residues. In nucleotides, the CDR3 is TGTACCAGCAGTCCCGGGACTAGGCCAGATACGCAGTATTTT. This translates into CTSSPGTRPDTQYF.

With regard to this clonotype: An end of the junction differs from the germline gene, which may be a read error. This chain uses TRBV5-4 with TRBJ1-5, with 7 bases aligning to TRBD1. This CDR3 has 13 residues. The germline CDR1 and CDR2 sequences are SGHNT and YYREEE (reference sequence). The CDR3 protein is CANSSQGQQPQHF. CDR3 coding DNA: TGTGCCAACAGCTCACAGGGGCAACAGCCCCAGCATTTT.